The present T cell receptor beta chain was sequenced within a study of T cell clonotyping in hematopoietic cell transplantation. CDR1 and CDR2 from the germline V gene are SGHVS and FQNEAQ. Trimming removed 3 bases from V and 2 bases from J, with 8 bases in between. This CDR3 region has 13 residues. The count of this clone is one. Its matching antigen is unknown. Notes on the study in general: Graft donor and pretransplant recipient Inverse Simpson Index values predicted broader posttransplant TCR diversity. At the given depth, recipient repertoires were over 97% de novo clonotypes. After transplant, recipient diversity fell while pathologically expanded clonotypes grew through day 180. No sorting was done, leaving CD4 and CD8 contributions mixed.

Sequenced by immunoSEQ multiplex PCR; TCRdb stores in-frame clones only, minus some. The sample includes roughly 5,300 clones, over 60% seen only once; the top ten take around 27%. This chain connects TRBV7-8 to TRBJ2-7; D unclear. The sequence derives from a male patient in his fifties who had an allogeneic stem cell transplant from an unrelated donor, so the T cells may come from the graft donor. Some clones in this sample may be carry-over from other donors' samples. The sequencing here drew on PBMCs, taken 180 days after allogeneic stem cell transplant. The CDR3 loop is CASSFDTAYEQYF. The CDR3, as DNA: TGTGCCAGCAGCTTTGACACTGCCTACGAGCAGTACTTC.